By sample fraction, the clone carrying this T cell receptor beta chain is medium-sized. Its target is not known. The data derive from a study of graft-versus-host responses after intestinal transplantation. Germline trimming cut 1 base from V and 6 bases from J; bases unmatched to any gene: 2. CDR1 and CDR2 from the germline V gene are SGHTA and FQGTGA. This CDR3 spans 15 amino acids. Findings and limits, study-wide: Ileal or blood samples showed some GvH clones first, and such clones were also found in recipient marrow.

TCRdb's copy holds only in-frame clones and misses some; the assay was immunoSEQ multiplex PCR. The repertoire holds around 78,000 clones, with roughly 87% as singletons. The rearrangement uses TRBV7-3 and TRBJ2-1; the match to TRBD2 covers 11 bases. The sequencing here drew on unstimulated CD8+ T cells sorted from spleen or lymph node cells, taken before transplant. The origin of this receptor is a human donor who was the organ donor for an intestinal transplant. The chain's CDR3 is CASSLIAGGLNEQFF. The CDR3 region has the DNA TGTGCCAGCAGCTTAATAGCGGGGGGGCTCAATGAGCAGTTCTTC.